This section outlines one T cell receptor beta chain sequence together with its context. Its antigen remains undetermined. No base quality values were provided; no much bigger clone lies one nucleotide off. TCRbeta CDR3 regions were amplified from genomic DNA by means of the immunoSEQ Assay, a bias-controlled multiplex PCR. As for the authors' bioinformatics: The number of nucleated cells in each sample was estimated by amplification of reference gene primers within the assay. To quantify the absolute abundance of each unique TCRbeta CDR3 rearrangement, sequence reads were collapsed and filtered. For each sample, productive Simpson clonality was calculated by taking the square root of Simpson's diversity index across productive rearrangements. TCRdb obtained this table from immuneACCESS and retained in-frame rearrangements with V and J assigned. These tables miss some clones; where compared with another copy, unresolved V genes account for less than half of the shortfall, and the remainder is unexplained. V, J and clone size derive from that table, while D and trimming were established from the DNA sequence. The sample table records around 180,000 clones; 85% to 90% of these occur just once. Roughly 4.7% of the sample comes from the top ten.

Collaborating institutions collected whole blood in K2EDTA tubes following their own protocols. Collaborator samples were shipped for TCRbeta analysis as frozen whole blood, isolated PBMCs, or DNA extracted from either sample type. The data are from a study of blood T cell repertoires in COVID-19 (dated by TCRdb to 2019 to 2021). Some background on the complete study: Samples from collaborators originated in the United States, Italy and Spain and spanned both the acute and convalescent phases of COVID-19. The prospective study material was composed of cDNA or gDNA derived from T cells, B-cell-depleted T cells, or PBMCs. The repertoires were released in a freely available public database meant as a resource for research on the immune response to SARS-CoV-2. HLA class I and class II types, where available, came from metadata supplied by the sample provider rather than from assay-based typing. Subjects who had been exposed to COVID-19, were actively infected with it, or had recovered from it provided the deeply sampled blood TCRbeta repertoires that made up the dataset. The samples were drawn from the first 160 participants of the ongoing ImmuneRACE study and from 950 to 1,500 subjects provided by 6 global collaborators. A de-identified subject ID, COVID-19 status, age in years and sex were almost always included in the sample metadata.

The CDR3 goes from the cysteine to the phenylalanine over 14 residues. Only the CDR3 DNA stays, 42 bases, in frame from base 1. After removal of 3 bases from V and 8 bases from J, the junction retains 6 bases not matched to a gene. For CDR1 and CDR2, the germline V gene lists SNHLY and FYNNEI. Overall study results and their limits: Clinical and demographic metadata were provided uncurated, with the amount varying by source and participant.

Sequences were obtained from peripheral blood. The source of this sequence is a human donor in a cohort sampled during active COVID-19. The chain is made from TRBV2 and TRBJ1-4; TRBD1 aligns with 7 central bases. Here is the DNA: TGTGCCAGCAGTGAGAGGGGGCTGAGGGAAAAACTGTTTTTT. The encoded protein is CASSERGLREKLFF.